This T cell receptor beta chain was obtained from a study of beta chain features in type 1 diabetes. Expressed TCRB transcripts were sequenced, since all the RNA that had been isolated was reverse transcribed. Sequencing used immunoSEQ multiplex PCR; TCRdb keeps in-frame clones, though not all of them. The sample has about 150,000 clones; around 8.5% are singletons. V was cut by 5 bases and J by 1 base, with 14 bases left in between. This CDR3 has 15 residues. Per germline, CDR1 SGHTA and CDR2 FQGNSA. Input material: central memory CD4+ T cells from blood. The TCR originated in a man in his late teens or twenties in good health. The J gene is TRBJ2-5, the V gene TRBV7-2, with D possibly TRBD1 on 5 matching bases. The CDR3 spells CASSPSKGSQETQYF. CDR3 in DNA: TGTGCCAGCAGCCCTTCGAAGGGGTCCCAAGAGACCCAGTACTTC.